This T cell receptor (beta chain) was sequenced for a study of T cell repertoires in cytomegalovirus infection. Study-level information: CMV infection and matching HLA type were both indicated by public TCR beta signatures. Study outcomes and limitations: Dominant in the ex vivo response were TCR beta clonotypes restricted by HLA-C and specific for CMV.

This clonotype has more than one count but fewer than ten. Antigen specificity is unknown. TCRdb independently ran MiXCR on the reads; one entry per CDR3 protein. The data contain about 340,000 distinct CDR3 sequences, almost 30% of them singletons. This CDR3 contains 17 residues. Germline V gene lookup returns CDR1 LNHNV and CDR2 YYDKDF (reference sequence). The V gene lost 3 bases and the J gene lost 2 bases, with 17 bases spanning the gap. The sequencing used cultured PBMCs, collected from culture after CMV antigen stimulation. The rearrangement joins TRBV15 to TRBJ2-1; TRBD2 might be the D (6 bases). This receptor was identified in a human donor in good health (CMV status not recorded). Some clones in this sample may be carry-over from other donors' samples. The CDR3 reads CATSRALGLTAYNEQFF. CDR3 in DNA: TGTGCCACCAGCAGGGCCCTGGGACTTACCGCCTACAATGAGCAGTTCTTC. The whole variable domain, remainder taken from reference TRBV15 and TRBJ2-1, is DAMVIQNPRYQVTQFGKPVTLSCSQTLNHNVMYWYQQKSSQAPKLLFHYYDKDFNNEADTPDNFQSRRPNTSFCFLDIRSPGLGDTAMYLCATSRALGLTAYNEQFFGPGTRLTVL.